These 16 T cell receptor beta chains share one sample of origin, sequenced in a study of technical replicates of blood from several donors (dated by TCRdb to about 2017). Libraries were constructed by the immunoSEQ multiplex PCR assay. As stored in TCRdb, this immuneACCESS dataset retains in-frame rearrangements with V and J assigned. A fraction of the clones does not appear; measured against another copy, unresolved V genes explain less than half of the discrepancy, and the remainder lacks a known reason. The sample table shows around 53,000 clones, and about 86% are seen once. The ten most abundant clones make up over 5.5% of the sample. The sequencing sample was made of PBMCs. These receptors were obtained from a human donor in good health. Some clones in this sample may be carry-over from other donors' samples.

The CDR3 protein is CASSEKAVSNQPQHF. The CDR3 DNA follows: TGCGCCAGCAGTGAGAAGGCGGTGAGCAATCAGCCCCAGCATTTT. The V and J genes are TRBV10-1 and TRBJ1-5; D is unclear. Germline assignment: CDR1 WNHNN and CDR2 SYGVQD (reference sequence). The CDR3 has 15 amino acids. The V gene lost 2 bases and the J gene lost 1 base, with 9 bases spanning the gap.

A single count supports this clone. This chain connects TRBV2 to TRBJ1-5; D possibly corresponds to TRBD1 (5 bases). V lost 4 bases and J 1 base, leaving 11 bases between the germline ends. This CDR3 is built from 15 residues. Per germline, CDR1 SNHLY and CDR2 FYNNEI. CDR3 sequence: CASSGETGSNQPQHF. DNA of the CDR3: TGTGCCAGCAGTGGGGAAACAGGAAGCAATCAGCCCCAGCATTTT.

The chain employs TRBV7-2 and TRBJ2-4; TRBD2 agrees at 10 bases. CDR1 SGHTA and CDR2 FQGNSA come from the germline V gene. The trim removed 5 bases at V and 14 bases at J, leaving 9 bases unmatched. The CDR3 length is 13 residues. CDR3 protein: CASSPLLSGGKYF. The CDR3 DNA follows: TGTGCCAGCAGCCCCCTACTTAGCGGGGGGAAGTACTTC.

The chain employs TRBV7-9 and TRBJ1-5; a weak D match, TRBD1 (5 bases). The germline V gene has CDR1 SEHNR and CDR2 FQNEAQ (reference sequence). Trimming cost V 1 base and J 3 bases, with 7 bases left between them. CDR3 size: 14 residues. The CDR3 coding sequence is TGTGCCAGCAGCTTAGACAGGCTCAATCAGCCCCAGCATTTT. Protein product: CASSLDRLNQPQHF.

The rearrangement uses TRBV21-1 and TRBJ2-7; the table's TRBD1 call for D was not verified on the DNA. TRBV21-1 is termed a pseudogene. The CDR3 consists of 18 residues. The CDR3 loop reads CASSRGLTRDRGWYEQYF. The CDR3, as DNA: TGTGCCAGCAGCAGGGGCCTCACACGGGACAGGGGTTGGTACGAGCAGTACTTC.

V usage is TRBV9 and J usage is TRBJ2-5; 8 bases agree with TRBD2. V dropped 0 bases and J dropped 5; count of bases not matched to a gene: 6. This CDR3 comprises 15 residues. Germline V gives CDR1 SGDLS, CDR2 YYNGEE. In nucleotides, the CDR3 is TGTGCCAGCAGCGTAGGGAACGGGAGGGCGGAGACCCAGTACTTC. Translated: CASSVGNGRAETQYF.

For the CDR3, the DNA is TGTGCCAGCAGTTACGAAAGTTTAGACCGGGATGGCTACACCTTC. Translated, it gives CASSYESLDRDGYTF. The V call is TRBV6-6, the J call TRBJ1-2; D is undetermined. Germline loops: CDR1 MNHNY, CDR2 SVGAGI (reference sequence). V dropped 2 bases and J dropped 6 bases, with 16 bases sitting between them. The length of the CDR3 is 15 residues.

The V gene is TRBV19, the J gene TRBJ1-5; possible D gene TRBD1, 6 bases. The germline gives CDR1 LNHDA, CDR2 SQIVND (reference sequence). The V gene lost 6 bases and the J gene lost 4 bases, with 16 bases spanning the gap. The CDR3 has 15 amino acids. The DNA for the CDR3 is TGTGCCAGTAGGGACCAGGGGTTTGGGAATCAGCCCCAGCATTTT. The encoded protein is CASRDQGFGNQPQHF.

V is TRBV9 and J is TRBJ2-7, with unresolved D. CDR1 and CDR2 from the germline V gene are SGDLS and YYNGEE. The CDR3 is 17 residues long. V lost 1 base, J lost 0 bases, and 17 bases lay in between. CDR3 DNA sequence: TGTGCCAGCAGCGTATCAAGCACAGCTTATAGCTCCTACGAGCAGTACTTC. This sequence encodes CASSVSSTAYSSYEQYF.

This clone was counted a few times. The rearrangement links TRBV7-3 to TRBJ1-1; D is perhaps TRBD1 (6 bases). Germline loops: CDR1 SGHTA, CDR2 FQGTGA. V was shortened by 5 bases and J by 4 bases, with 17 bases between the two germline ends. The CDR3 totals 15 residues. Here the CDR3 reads CASSPGNRERTEAFF. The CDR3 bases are TGTGCCAGCAGCCCCGGGAACAGGGAACGCACTGAAGCTTTCTTT.

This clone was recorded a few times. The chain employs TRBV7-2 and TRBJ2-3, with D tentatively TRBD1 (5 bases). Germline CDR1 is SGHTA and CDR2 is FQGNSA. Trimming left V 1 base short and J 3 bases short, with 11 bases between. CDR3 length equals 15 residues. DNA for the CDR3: TGTGCCAGCAGCTTAGGGCAGGGTAGGACAGATACGCAGTATTTT. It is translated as CASSLGQGRTDTQYF.

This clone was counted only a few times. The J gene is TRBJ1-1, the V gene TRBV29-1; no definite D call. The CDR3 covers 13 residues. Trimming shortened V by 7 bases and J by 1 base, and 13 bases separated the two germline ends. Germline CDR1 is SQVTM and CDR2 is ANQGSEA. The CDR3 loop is CSEKESGNTEAFF. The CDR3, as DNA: TGCAGCGAGAAGGAGAGTGGGAACACTGAAGCTTTCTTT.

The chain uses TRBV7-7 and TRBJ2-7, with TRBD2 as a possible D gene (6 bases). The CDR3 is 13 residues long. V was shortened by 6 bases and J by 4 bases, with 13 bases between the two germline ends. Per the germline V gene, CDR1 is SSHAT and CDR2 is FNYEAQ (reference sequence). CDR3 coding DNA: TGTGCCAGCAGTGAGGGTGGAGGGTACGAGCAGTACTTC. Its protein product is CASSEGGGYEQYF.

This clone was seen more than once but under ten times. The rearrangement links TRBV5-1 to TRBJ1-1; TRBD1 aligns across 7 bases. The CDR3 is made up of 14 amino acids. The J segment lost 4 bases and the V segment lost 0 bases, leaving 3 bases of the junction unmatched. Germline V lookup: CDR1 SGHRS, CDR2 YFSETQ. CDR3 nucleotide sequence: TGCGCCAGCAGCTTGGACAGGGGAATCACTGAAGCTTTCTTT. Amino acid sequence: CASSLDRGITEAFF. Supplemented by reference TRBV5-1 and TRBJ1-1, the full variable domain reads KAGVTQTPRYLIKTRGQQVTLSCSPISGHRSVSWYQQTPGQGLQFLFEYFSETQRNKGNFPGRFSGRQFSNSRSEMNVSTLELGDSALYLCASSLDRGITEAFFGQGTRLTVV.

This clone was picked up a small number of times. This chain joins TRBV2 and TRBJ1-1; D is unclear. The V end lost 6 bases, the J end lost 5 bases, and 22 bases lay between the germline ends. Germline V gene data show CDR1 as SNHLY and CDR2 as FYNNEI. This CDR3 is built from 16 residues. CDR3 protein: CASRELAAGWRTEAFF. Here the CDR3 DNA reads TGTGCCAGCAGAGAGTTGGCAGCCGGCTGGAGGACTGAAGCTTTCTTT. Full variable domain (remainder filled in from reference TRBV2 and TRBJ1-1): EPEVTQTPSHQVTQMGQEVILRCVPISNHLYFYWYRQILGQKVEFLVSFYNNEISEKSEIFDDQFSVERPDGSNFTLKIRSTKLEDSAMYFCASRELAAGWRTEAFFGQGTRLTVV.

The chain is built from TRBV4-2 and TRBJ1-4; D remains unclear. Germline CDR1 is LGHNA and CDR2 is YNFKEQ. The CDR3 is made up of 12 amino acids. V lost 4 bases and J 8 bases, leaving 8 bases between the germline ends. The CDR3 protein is CASSPEGEKLFF. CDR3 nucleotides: TGTGCCAGCAGCCCCGAGGGAGAAAAACTGTTTTTT.